The rows below give T cell receptor beta chains drawn from one sample of a study of vaccination and CD4 T cells after COVID-19. For these TCRs, the target antigens are not known. TCRdb recomputed calls from the PCR reads with MiXCR, one row per CDR3 protein. The data contain about 14,000 distinct CDR3 sequences, about 60% of them singletons. Material for sequencing was CD4+ T cells from blood, cultured in vitro. Receptors originate from a human donor who had recovered from COVID-19. CDR3s include the opening cysteine and the closing phenylalanine or tryptophan. Each record gives: CDR3 protein, CDR3 DNA, D gene, clone size, V gene, J gene. D genes are given only for firm matches. Size is stated for part of the rows, as once, few or many counts, or as a class when the clone is expanded.

cdr3_aa: CASSRWTGAGGYTF
cdr3_nt: TGCGCCAGCAGTCGATGGACAGGGGCGGGGGGCTACACCTTC
d_call: TRBD1
clone_size: NA
v_call: TRBV23-1
j_call: TRBJ1-2

cdr3_aa: CASSLDDLGTGGRNEQFF
cdr3_nt: TGTGCCAGCAGCTTAGACGATCTCGGGACAGGTGGCCGGAATGAGCAGTTCTTC
d_call: TRBD1
clone_size: NA
v_call: TRBV11-3
j_call: TRBJ2-1

cdr3_aa: CASSELNRPYEQYF
cdr3_nt: TGTGCCAGCAGTGAATTAAACAGACCCTACGAGCAGTACTTC
d_call: NA
clone_size: NA
v_call: TRBV25-1
j_call: TRBJ2-7

cdr3_aa: CASSLRGGTEAFF
cdr3_nt: TGCGCCAGCAGCTTGCGAGGGGGCACTGAAGCTTTCTTT
d_call: NA
clone_size: NA
v_call: TRBV5-1
j_call: TRBJ1-1

cdr3_aa: CASSPGQSGNTIYF
cdr3_nt: TGTGCCAGCAGCCCCGGACAGTCTGGAAACACCATATATTTT
d_call: NA
clone_size: NA
v_call: TRBV7-9
j_call: TRBJ1-3

cdr3_aa: CASSLEVAGSSYEQYF
cdr3_nt: TGCGCCAGCAGCTTGGAAGTGGCGGGGAGCTCCTACGAGCAGTACTTC
d_call: NA
clone_size: NA
v_call: TRBV5-1
j_call: TRBJ2-7

cdr3_aa: CSARDRGNSPLHF
cdr3_nt: TGCAGTGCTAGAGATCGAGGGAATTCACCCCTCCACTTT
d_call: NA
clone_size: few
v_call: TRBV20-1
j_call: TRBJ1-6

cdr3_aa: CASSRGLAGGLSTDTQYF
cdr3_nt: TGTGCCAGCAGCCGAGGACTAGCGGGGGGCCTTAGCACAGATACGCAGTATTTT
d_call: TRBD2
clone_size: few
v_call: TRBV7-2
j_call: TRBJ2-3

cdr3_aa: CSASPPPASGALYQETQYF
cdr3_nt: TGCAGTGCTAGTCCCCCTCCGGCTAGCGGGGCTTTGTACCAAGAGACCCAGTACTTC
d_call: TRBD2
clone_size: few
v_call: TRBV20-1
j_call: TRBJ2-5

cdr3_aa: CASSLATGGITGELFF
cdr3_nt: TGTGCCAGCAGCTTAGCGACAGGGGGTATCACCGGGGAGCTGTTTTTT
d_call: TRBD1
clone_size: NA
v_call: TRBV7-6
j_call: TRBJ2-2

cdr3_aa: CASSLAWDLDNEQFF
cdr3_nt: TGTGCCAGCAGCTTAGCGTGGGACTTGGACAATGAGCAGTTCTTC
d_call: NA
clone_size: few
v_call: TRBV7-2
j_call: TRBJ2-1

cdr3_aa: CASSRDRGQETQYF
cdr3_nt: TGTGCCAGCAGCAGAGACAGGGGCCAAGAGACCCAGTACTTC
d_call: TRBD1
clone_size: NA
v_call: TRBV7-2
j_call: TRBJ2-5

cdr3_aa: CASSIPGTANLLHF
cdr3_nt: TGTGCCAGTAGTATTCCCGGGACAGCTAACCTCCTCCACTTT
d_call: TRBD1
clone_size: few
v_call: TRBV19
j_call: TRBJ1-6

cdr3_aa: CSAREAGQGPNQPQHF
cdr3_nt: TGCAGTGCTAGAGAAGCTGGGCAGGGCCCCAATCAGCCCCAGCATTTT
d_call: NA
clone_size: few
v_call: TRBV20-1
j_call: TRBJ1-5

cdr3_aa: CATSDPQGGGETQYF
cdr3_nt: TGTGCCACCAGTGATCCCCAGGGGGGCGGTGAGACCCAGTACTTC
d_call: NA
clone_size: NA
v_call: TRBV24-1
j_call: TRBJ2-5

cdr3_aa: CASRDRVAGELFF
cdr3_nt: TGTGCCAGCAGGGACAGGGTGGCCGGGGAGCTGTTTTTT
d_call: TRBD1
clone_size: NA
v_call: TRBV12-3/TRBV12-4
j_call: TRBJ2-2

cdr3_aa: CSASGMTSGGPGTDTQYF
cdr3_nt: TGCAGTGCTAGTGGGATGACTAGCGGGGGGCCGGGAACAGATACGCAGTATTTT
d_call: TRBD2
clone_size: NA
v_call: TRBV20-1
j_call: TRBJ2-3

cdr3_aa: CASSPEWETEAFF
cdr3_nt: TGTGCCAGCAGCCCCGAATGGGAAACTGAAGCTTTCTTT
d_call: NA
clone_size: NA
v_call: TRBV2
j_call: TRBJ1-1

cdr3_aa: CSVQAGREAFF
cdr3_nt: TGCAGCGTTCAGGCAGGGCGGGAAGCTTTCTTT
d_call: NA
clone_size: NA
v_call: TRBV29-1
j_call: TRBJ1-1

cdr3_aa: CAISKDSGNQPQHF
cdr3_nt: TGTGCCATCAGTAAGGACAGCGGCAATCAGCCCCAGCATTTT
d_call: NA
clone_size: NA
v_call: TRBV10-3
j_call: TRBJ1-5

cdr3_aa: CASSPPRGGQGYGYTF
cdr3_nt: TGTGCCAGCAGCCCCCCCCGCGGGGGACAGGGTTATGGCTACACCTTC
d_call: TRBD1
clone_size: NA
v_call: TRBV7-2
j_call: TRBJ1-2

cdr3_aa: CASSPRPDTEAFF
cdr3_nt: TGTGCCAGCAGCCCGCGGCCCGACACTGAAGCTTTCTTT
d_call: NA
clone_size: once
v_call: TRBV7-9
j_call: TRBJ1-1

cdr3_aa: CASITIFPRGQETQYF
cdr3_nt: TGTGCCAGCATCACCATCTTCCCGCGGGGCCAAGAGACCCAGTACTTC
d_call: NA
clone_size: few
v_call: TRBV11-3
j_call: TRBJ2-5

cdr3_aa: CASSQGTLGPNSPLHF
cdr3_nt: TGCGCCAGCAGCCAAGGGACGTTGGGACCGAATTCACCCCTCCACTTT
d_call: NA
clone_size: NA
v_call: TRBV4-1
j_call: TRBJ1-6

cdr3_aa: CASSVDSPRTDTQYF
cdr3_nt: TGTGCCAGCAGTGTCGACTCTCCGAGGACAGATACGCAGTATTTT
d_call: NA
clone_size: NA
v_call: TRBV2
j_call: TRBJ2-3

cdr3_aa: CASSPRLAGVKSGELFF
cdr3_nt: TGTGCCAGCAGCCCCCGACTAGCGGGAGTCAAGAGCGGGGAGCTGTTTTTT
d_call: TRBD2
clone_size: NA
v_call: TRBV7-3
j_call: TRBJ2-2

cdr3_aa: CATSRDVGQGRETQYF
cdr3_nt: TGTGCCACCAGCAGAGATGTAGGACAGGGCCGAGAGACCCAGTACTTC
d_call: TRBD1
clone_size: NA
v_call: TRBV15
j_call: TRBJ2-5

cdr3_aa: CAWSVQAPGGPQPQHF
cdr3_nt: TGTGCCTGGAGTGTACAGGCCCCCGGGGGGCCTCAGCCCCAGCATTTT
d_call: NA
clone_size: NA
v_call: TRBV30
j_call: TRBJ1-5

cdr3_aa: CAWTSTGSPTDTQYF
cdr3_nt: TGTGCCTGGACTTCGACAGGGAGTCCGACAGATACGCAGTATTTT
d_call: TRBD1
clone_size: NA
v_call: TRBV30
j_call: TRBJ2-3

cdr3_aa: CASTRLADPSEQFF
cdr3_nt: TGTGCCAGCACTCGACTAGCGGATCCCTCGGAGCAGTTCTTC
d_call: TRBD2
clone_size: NA
v_call: TRBV2
j_call: TRBJ2-1

cdr3_aa: CSARDSGLETQYF
cdr3_nt: TGCAGTGCTAGAGATTCGGGGTTAGAGACCCAGTACTTC
d_call: NA
clone_size: few
v_call: TRBV20-1
j_call: TRBJ2-5

cdr3_aa: CSARVGINTEAFF
cdr3_nt: TGCAGTGCTAGAGTAGGGATTAACACTGAAGCTTTCTTT
d_call: NA
clone_size: NA
v_call: TRBV20-1
j_call: TRBJ1-1

cdr3_aa: CASGLLRGADTQYF
cdr3_nt: TGTGCTAGTGGTTTGTTGAGGGGTGCAGATACGCAGTATTTT
d_call: NA
clone_size: NA
v_call: TRBV12-5
j_call: TRBJ2-3

cdr3_aa: CASSSPAGIRGKYF
cdr3_nt: TGTGCCAGCAGTTCCCCCGCAGGGATCAGGGGGAAGTACTTC
d_call: TRBD1
clone_size: NA
v_call: TRBV28
j_call: TRBJ2-7

cdr3_aa: CSVEWGGTGSNEQFF
cdr3_nt: TGCAGCGTTGAATGGGGCGGGACAGGTTCTAATGAGCAGTTCTTC
d_call: TRBD1
clone_size: NA
v_call: TRBV29-1
j_call: TRBJ2-1

cdr3_aa: CASSLGGEGRDTEAFF
cdr3_nt: TGTGCCAGCAGCTTGGGGGGTGAGGGACGGGACACTGAAGCTTTCTTT
d_call: NA
clone_size: NA
v_call: TRBV7-2
j_call: TRBJ1-1

cdr3_aa: CASSYRGEPPYGYTF
cdr3_nt: TGTGCCAGCAGTTATCGCGGGGAACCCCCCTATGGCTACACCTTC
d_call: NA
clone_size: NA
v_call: TRBV27
j_call: TRBJ1-2

cdr3_aa: CASSLGRLAGAYNEQFF
cdr3_nt: TGTGCCAGCAGCTTAGGCCGCCTAGCGGGAGCCTACAATGAGCAGTTCTTC
d_call: TRBD2
clone_size: once
v_call: TRBV7-8
j_call: TRBJ2-1

cdr3_aa: CASSQADNSNQPQHF
cdr3_nt: TGTGCCAGCAGCCAAGCTGATAATAGCAATCAGCCCCAGCATTTT
d_call: NA
clone_size: NA
v_call: TRBV3-1
j_call: TRBJ1-5

cdr3_aa: CASRLGTSGTETQYF
cdr3_nt: TGTGCCAGCAGGTTGGGGACTAGCGGGACGGAGACCCAGTACTTC
d_call: TRBD2
clone_size: NA
v_call: TRBV12-3/TRBV12-4
j_call: TRBJ2-5

cdr3_aa: CASRWGDNTGELFF
cdr3_nt: TGTGCCAGCAGGTGGGGGGATAACACCGGGGAGCTGTTTTTT
d_call: NA
clone_size: NA
v_call: TRBV2
j_call: TRBJ2-2

cdr3_aa: CASSLPGISYEQYF
cdr3_nt: TGTGCCAGCAGCTTACCCGGGATATCCTACGAGCAGTACTTC
d_call: NA
clone_size: NA
v_call: TRBV11-3
j_call: TRBJ2-7

cdr3_aa: CAWATSGGRSTQYF
cdr3_nt: TGTGCCTGGGCGACTAGCGGGGGGCGCTCGACCCAGTACTTC
d_call: TRBD2
clone_size: NA
v_call: TRBV30
j_call: TRBJ2-5

cdr3_aa: CASRPGRTNYGYTF
cdr3_nt: TGTGCCAGCAGGCCGGGACGGACAAACTATGGCTACACCTTC
d_call: NA
clone_size: once
v_call: TRBV6-1
j_call: TRBJ1-2

cdr3_aa: CSARDVRGGLDEQFF
cdr3_nt: TGCAGTGCTAGAGATGTCCGGGGGGGCCTAGATGAGCAGTTCTTC
d_call: TRBD2
clone_size: NA
v_call: TRBV20-1
j_call: TRBJ2-1

cdr3_aa: CASSVEAGVYEQYF
cdr3_nt: TGTGCCAGCAGCGTAGAGGCAGGGGTCTACGAGCAGTACTTC
d_call: NA
clone_size: NA
v_call: TRBV7-6
j_call: TRBJ2-7

cdr3_aa: CASSLRTGNGNQPQHF
cdr3_nt: TGTGCCAGCAGTCTAAGGACAGGGAACGGCAATCAGCCCCAGCATTTT
d_call: TRBD1
clone_size: few
v_call: TRBV27
j_call: TRBJ1-5

cdr3_aa: CASSQPGQSYGYTF
cdr3_nt: TGCGCCAGCAGCCAGCCGGGACAGAGCTATGGCTACACCTTC
d_call: TRBD1
clone_size: once
v_call: TRBV4-1
j_call: TRBJ1-2

cdr3_aa: CSPERGAEAFF
cdr3_nt: TGCAGCCCGGAAAGGGGGGCTGAAGCTTTCTTT
d_call: NA
clone_size: NA
v_call: TRBV29-1
j_call: TRBJ1-1

cdr3_aa: CASSPFTGQDDGYTF
cdr3_nt: TGTGCCAGCTCACCCTTCACCGGACAGGACGATGGCTACACCTTC
d_call: TRBD1
clone_size: NA
v_call: TRBV18
j_call: TRBJ1-2

cdr3_aa: CATSDSGTGVIQPQHF
cdr3_nt: TGTGCCACCAGTGATTCCGGGACAGGGGTTATTCAGCCCCAGCATTTT
d_call: TRBD1
clone_size: NA
v_call: TRBV24-1
j_call: TRBJ1-5

cdr3_aa: CSATGGGAEKLFF
cdr3_nt: TGCAGTGCCACGGGAGGAGGCGCTGAAAAACTGTTTTTT
d_call: NA
clone_size: NA
v_call: TRBV20-1
j_call: TRBJ1-4

cdr3_aa: CSARAGWDTDTQYF
cdr3_nt: TGCAGTGCTAGGGCAGGGTGGGACACAGATACGCAGTATTTT
d_call: NA
clone_size: NA
v_call: TRBV20-1
j_call: TRBJ2-3

cdr3_aa: CASSPPDSYGYTF
cdr3_nt: TGTGCCAGCTCACCACCCGACAGCTATGGCTACACCTTC
d_call: NA
clone_size: NA
v_call: TRBV18
j_call: TRBJ1-2